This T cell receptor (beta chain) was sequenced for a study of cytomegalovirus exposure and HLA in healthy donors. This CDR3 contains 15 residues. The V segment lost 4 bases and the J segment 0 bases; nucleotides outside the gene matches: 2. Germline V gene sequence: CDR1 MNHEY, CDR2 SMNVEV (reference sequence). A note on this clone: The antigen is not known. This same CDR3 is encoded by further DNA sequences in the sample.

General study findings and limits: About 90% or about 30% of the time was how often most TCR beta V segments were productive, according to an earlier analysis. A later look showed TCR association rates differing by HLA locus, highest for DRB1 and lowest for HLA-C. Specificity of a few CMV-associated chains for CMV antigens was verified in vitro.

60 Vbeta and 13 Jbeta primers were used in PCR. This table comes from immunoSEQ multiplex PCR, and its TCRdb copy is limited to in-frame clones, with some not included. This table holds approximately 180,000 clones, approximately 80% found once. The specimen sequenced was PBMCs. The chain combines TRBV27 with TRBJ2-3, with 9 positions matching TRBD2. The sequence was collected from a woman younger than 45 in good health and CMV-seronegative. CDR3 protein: CASSSGLASTDTQYF. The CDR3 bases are TGTGCCAGCAGTTCTGGACTAGCGAGCACAGATACGCAGTATTTT.